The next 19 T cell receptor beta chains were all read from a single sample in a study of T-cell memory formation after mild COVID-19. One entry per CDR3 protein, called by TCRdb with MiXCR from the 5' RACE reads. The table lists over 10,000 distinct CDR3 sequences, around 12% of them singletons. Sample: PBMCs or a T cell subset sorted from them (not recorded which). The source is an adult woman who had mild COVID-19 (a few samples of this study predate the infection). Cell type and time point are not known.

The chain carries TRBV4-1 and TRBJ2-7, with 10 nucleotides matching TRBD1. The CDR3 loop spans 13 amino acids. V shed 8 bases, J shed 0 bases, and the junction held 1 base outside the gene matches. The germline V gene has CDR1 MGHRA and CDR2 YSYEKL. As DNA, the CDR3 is TGCGCCAGCCGGGACAGGGGCTCCTACGAGCAGTACTTC. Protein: CASRDRGSYEQYF.

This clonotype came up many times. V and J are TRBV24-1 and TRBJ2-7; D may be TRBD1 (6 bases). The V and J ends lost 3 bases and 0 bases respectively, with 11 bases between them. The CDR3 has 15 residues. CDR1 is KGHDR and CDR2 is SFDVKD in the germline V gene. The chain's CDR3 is CATSDIRDNSYEQYF. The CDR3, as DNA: TGTGCCACCAGTGATATCCGGGACAACTCCTACGAGCAGTACTTC.

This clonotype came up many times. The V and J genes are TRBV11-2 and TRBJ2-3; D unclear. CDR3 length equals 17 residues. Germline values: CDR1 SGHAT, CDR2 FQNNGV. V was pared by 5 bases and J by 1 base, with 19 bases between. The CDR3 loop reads CASSPGRAVLGTDTQYF. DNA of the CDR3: TGTGCCAGCAGCCCCGGCCGGGCCGTACTGGGCACAGATACGCAGTATTTT.

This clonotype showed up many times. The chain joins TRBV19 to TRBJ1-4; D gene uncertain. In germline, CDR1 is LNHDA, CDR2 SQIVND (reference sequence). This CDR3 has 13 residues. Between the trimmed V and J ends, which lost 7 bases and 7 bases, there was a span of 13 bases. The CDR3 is CASIGWSREKLFF. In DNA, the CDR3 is TGTGCCAGTATCGGGTGGTCGCGTGAAAAACTGTTTTTT.

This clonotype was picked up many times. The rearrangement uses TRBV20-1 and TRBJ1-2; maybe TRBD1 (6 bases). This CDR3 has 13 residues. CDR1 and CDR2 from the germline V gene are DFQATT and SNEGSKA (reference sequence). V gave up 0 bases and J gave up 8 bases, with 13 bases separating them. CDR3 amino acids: CSARDPQGGGYTF. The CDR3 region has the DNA TGCAGTGCTAGAGATCCACAGGGTGGCGGCTACACCTTC.

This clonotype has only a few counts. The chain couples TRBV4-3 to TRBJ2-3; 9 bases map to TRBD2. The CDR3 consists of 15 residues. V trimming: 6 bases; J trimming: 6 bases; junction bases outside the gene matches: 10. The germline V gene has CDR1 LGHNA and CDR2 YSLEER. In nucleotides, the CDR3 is TGCGCCAGCAGTCAATCCAGGCTAGCGGGGGATACGCAGTATTTT. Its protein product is CASSQSRLAGDTQYF.

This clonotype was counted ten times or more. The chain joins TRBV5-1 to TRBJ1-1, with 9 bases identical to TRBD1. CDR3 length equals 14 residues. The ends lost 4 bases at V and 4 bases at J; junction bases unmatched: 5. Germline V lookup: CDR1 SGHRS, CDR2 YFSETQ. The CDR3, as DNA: TGCGCCAGCAGCAACGGACAGGGGATCACTGAAGCTTTCTTT. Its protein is CASSNGQGITEAFF.

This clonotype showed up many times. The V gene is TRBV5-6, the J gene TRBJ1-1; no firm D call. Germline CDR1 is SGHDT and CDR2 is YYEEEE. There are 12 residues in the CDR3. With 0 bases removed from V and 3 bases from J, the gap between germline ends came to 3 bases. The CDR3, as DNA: TGTGCCAGCAGCTTGGATGACACTGAAGCTTTCTTT. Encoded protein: CASSLDDTEAFF. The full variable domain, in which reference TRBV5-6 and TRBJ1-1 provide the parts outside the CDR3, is DAGVTQSPTHLIKTRGQQVTLRCSPKSGHDTVSWYQQALGQGPQFIFQYYEEEERQRGNFPDRFSGHQFPNYSSELNVNALLLGDSALYLCASSLDDTEAFFGQGTRLTVV.

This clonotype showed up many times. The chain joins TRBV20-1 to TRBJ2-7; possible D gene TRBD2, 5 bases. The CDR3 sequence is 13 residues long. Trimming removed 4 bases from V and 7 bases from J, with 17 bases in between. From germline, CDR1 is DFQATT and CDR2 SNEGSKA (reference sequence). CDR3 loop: CSAITSTSWEQYF. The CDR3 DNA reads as TGCAGTGCTATAACCTCTACTAGTTGGGAGCAGTACTTC.

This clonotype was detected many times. The CDR3 loop reads CASSFGVAGANVLTF. The CDR3 coding sequence is TGTGCCAGCAGTTTTGGGGTGGCTGGGGCCAACGTCCTGACTTTC. V gene TRBV12-3 or TRBV12-4 combines with J gene TRBJ2-6; D is ambiguous. CDR3 length: 15 amino acids. V shed 3 bases and J shed 2 bases, with 8 bases lying between them.

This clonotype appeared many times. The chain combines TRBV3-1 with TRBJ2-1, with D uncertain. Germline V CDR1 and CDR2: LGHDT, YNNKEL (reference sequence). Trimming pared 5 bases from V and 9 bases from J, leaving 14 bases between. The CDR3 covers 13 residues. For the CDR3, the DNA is TGTGCCAGCAGCAGTACGTTTCGGAGTGAGCAGTTCTTC. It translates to CASSSTFRSEQFF.

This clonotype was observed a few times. DNA for the CDR3: TGTGCCAGCACCTCGTTCGGGGGGTCCGGGGAGACCCAGTACTTC. Residues: CASTSFGGSGETQYF. V is TRBV7-8 and J is TRBJ2-5; 7 positions match TRBD2. Germline V gene data show CDR1 as SGHVS and CDR2 as FQNEAQ. J lost 5 bases, V lost 7 bases, and 13 bases had no gene match. This CDR3 is 15 amino acids long.

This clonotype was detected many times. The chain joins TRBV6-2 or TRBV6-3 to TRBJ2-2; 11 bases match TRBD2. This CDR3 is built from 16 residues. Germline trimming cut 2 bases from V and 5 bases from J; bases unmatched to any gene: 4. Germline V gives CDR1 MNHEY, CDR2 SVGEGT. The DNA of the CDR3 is TGTGCCAGCAGTTACCCCCCTAGCGGGAGGACCGGGGAGCTGTTTTTT. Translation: CASSYPPSGRTGELFF.

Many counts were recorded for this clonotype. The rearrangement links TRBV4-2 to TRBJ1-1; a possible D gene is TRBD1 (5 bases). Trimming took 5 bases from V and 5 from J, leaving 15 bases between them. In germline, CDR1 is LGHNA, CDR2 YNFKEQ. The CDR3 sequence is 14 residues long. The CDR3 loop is CASSYAGLPTEAFF. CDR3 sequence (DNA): TGTGCCAGCAGCTACGCGGGACTCCCAACTGAAGCTTTCTTT.

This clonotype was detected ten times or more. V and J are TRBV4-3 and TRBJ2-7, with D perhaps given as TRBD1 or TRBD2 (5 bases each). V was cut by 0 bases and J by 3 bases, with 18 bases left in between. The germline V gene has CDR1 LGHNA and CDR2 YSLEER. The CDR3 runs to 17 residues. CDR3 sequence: CASSQEKIGTVYYEQYF. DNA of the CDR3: TGCGCCAGCAGCCAAGAGAAGATAGGGACCGTCTACTACGAGCAGTACTTC.

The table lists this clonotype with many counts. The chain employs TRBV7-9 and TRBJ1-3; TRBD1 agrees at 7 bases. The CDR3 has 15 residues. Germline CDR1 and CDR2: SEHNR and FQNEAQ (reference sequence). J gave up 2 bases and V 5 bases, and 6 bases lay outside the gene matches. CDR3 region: CASSLGTVPGNTIYF. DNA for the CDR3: TGTGCCAGCAGCCTGGGGACAGTTCCTGGAAACACCATATATTTT.

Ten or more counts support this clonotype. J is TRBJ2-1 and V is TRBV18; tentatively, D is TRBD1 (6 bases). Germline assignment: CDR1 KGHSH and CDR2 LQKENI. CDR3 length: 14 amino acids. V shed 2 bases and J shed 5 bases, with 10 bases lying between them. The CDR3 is CASSPTGLNNEQFF. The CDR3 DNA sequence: TGTGCCAGCTCACCAACAGGGCTAAACAATGAGCAGTTCTTC.

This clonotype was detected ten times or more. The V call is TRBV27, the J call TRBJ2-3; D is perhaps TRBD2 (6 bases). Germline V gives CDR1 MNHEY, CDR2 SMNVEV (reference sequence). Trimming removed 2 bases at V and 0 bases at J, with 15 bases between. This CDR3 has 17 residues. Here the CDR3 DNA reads TGTGCCAGCAGTTTAGTGTTCTCAGGAGGGAGCACAGATACGCAGTATTTT. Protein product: CASSLVFSGGSTDTQYF.

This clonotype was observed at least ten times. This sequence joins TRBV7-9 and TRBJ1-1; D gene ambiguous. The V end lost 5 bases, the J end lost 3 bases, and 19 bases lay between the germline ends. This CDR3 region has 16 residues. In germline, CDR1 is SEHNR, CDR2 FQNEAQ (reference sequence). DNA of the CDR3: TGTGCCAGCAGCCCCGGGCGGGGATTCGCGGACACTGAAGCTTTCTTT. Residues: CASSPGRGFADTEAFF.